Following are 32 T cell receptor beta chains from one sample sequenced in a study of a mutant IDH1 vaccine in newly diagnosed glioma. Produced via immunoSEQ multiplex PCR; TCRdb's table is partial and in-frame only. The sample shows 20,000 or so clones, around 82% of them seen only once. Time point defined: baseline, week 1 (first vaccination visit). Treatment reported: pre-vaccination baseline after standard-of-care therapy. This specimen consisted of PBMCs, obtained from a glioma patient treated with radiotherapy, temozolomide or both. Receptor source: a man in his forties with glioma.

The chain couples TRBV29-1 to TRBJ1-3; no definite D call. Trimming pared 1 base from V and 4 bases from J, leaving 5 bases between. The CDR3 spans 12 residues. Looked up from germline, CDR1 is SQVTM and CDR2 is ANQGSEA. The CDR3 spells CSVEARGNTIYF. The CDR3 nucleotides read TGCAGCGTTGAAGCCAGGGGAAACACCATATATTTT.

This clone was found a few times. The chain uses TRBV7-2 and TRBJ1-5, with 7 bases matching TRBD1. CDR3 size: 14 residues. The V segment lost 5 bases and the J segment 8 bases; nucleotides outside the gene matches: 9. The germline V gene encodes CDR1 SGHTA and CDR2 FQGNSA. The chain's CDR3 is CASSTDRAGEPQHF. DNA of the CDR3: TGTGCCAGCAGCACCGACAGGGCCGGGGAGCCCCAGCATTTT.

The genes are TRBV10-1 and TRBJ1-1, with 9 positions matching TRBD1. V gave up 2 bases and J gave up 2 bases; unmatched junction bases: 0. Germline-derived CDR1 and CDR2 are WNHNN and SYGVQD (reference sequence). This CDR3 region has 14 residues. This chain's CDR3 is CASSETGGNTEAFF. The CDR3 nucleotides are TGCGCCAGCAGTGAGACAGGGGGCAACACTGAAGCTTTCTTT.

Here the CDR3 reads CASSPPRTGLNTEAFF. The CDR3 region has the DNA TGTGCCAGCTCACCACCCAGGACAGGATTGAACACTGAAGCTTTCTTT. The chain is built from TRBV18 and TRBJ1-1, with TRBD1 matching over 7 bases. This CDR3 has 16 residues. CDR1 KGHSH and CDR2 LQKENI come from the germline V gene. V was pared by 0 bases and J by 0 bases, with 4 bases of the junction left unmatched.

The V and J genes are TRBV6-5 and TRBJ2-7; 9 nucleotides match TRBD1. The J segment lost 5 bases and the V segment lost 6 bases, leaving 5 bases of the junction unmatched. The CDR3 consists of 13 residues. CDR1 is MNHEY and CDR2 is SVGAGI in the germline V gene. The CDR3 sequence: CASRGQGIHEQYV. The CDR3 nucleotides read TGTGCCAGCAGGGGACAGGGAATCCACGAGCAGTACGTC.

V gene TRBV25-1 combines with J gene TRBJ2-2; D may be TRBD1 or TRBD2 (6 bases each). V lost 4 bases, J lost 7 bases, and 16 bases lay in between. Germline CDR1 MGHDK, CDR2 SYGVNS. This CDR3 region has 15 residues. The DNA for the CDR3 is TGTGCCAGCAGTGTCTCCGACAGGACTAACGGGGAGCTGTTTTTT. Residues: CASSVSDRTNGELFF.

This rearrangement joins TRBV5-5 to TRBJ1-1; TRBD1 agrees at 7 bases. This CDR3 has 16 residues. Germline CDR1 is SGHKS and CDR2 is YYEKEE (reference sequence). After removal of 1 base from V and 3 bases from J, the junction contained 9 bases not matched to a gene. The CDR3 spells CASSLLQGEGDTEAFF. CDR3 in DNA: TGTGCCAGCAGCTTGCTCCAGGGGGAAGGGGACACTGAAGCTTTCTTT.

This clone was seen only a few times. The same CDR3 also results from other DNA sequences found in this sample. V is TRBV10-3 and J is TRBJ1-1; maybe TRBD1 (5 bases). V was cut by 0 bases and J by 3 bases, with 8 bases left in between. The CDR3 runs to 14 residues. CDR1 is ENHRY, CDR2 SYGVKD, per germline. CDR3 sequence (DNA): TGTGCCATCAGTGAGTCCGGCAGGGACACTGAAGCTTTCTTT. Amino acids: CAISESGRDTEAFF.

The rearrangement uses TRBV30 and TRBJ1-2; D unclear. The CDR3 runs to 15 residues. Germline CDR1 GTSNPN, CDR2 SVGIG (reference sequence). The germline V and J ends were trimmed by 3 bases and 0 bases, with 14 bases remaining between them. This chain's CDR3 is CAWRRRRTANYGYTF. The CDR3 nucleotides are TGTGCCTGGAGAAGGAGGAGAACAGCTAACTATGGCTACACCTTC.

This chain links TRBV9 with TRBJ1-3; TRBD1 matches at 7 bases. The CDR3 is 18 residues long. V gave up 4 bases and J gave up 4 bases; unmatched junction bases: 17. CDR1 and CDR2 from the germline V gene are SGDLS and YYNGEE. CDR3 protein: CASSLSSRQGGTGNTIYF. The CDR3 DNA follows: TGTGCCAGCAGCTTAAGTAGCCGTCAGGGGGGCACGGGAAACACCATATATTTT.

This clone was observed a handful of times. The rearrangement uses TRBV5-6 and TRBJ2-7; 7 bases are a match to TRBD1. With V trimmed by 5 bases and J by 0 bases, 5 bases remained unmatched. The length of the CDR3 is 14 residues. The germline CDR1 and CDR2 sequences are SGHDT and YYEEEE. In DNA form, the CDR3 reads TGTGCCAGCAGTTGGACAGGCCCCTCCTACGAGCAGTACTTC. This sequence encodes CASSWTGPSYEQYF. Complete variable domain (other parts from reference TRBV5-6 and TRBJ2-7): DAGVTQSPTHLIKTRGQQVTLRCSPKSGHDTVSWYQQALGQGPQFIFQYYEEEERQRGNFPDRFSGHQFPNYSSELNVNALLLGDSALYLCASSWTGPSYEQYFGPGTRLTVT.

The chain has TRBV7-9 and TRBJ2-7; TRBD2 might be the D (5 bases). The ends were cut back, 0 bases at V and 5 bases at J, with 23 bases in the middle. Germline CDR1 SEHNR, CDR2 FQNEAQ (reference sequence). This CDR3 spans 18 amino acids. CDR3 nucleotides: TGTGCCAGCAGCTTAGCCATAGCGACCTACGGACGAGGGAACGAGCAGTACTTC. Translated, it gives CASSLAIATYGRGNEQYF.

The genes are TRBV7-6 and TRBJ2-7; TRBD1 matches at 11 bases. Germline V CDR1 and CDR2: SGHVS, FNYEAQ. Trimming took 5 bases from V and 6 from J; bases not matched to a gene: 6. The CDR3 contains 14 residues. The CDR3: CASSLWTGGSEQYF. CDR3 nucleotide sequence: TGTGCCAGCAGCCTATGGACAGGGGGCAGCGAGCAGTACTTC.

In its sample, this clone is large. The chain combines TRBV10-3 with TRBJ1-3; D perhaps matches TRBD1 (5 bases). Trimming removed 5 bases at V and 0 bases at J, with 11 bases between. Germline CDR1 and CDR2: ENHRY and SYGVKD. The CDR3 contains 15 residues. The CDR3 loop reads CAISLGAYSGNTIYF. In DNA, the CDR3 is TGTGCCATCAGTCTCGGGGCCTACTCTGGAAACACCATATATTTT.

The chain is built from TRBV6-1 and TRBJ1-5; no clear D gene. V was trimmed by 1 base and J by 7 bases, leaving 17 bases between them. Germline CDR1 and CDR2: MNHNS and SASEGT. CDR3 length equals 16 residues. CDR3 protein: CASSEEAGQAWQPQHF. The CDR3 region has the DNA TGTGCCAGCAGTGAAGAGGCCGGGCAGGCCTGGCAGCCCCAGCATTTT.

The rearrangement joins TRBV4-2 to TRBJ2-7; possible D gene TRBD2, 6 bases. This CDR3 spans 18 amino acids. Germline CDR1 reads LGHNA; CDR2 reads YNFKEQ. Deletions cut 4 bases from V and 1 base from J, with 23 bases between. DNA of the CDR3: TGTGCCAGCAGCCGAGACCCCGGTTCGGGAGATTGGTCCTACGAGCAGTACTTC. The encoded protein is CASSRDPGSGDWSYEQYF.

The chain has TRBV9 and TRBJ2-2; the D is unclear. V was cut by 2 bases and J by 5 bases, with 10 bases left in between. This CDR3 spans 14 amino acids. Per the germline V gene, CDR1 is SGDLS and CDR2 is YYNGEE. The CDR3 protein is CASSVLAGTGELFF. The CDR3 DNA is TGTGCCAGCAGCGTTTTAGCCGGAACCGGGGAGCTGTTTTTT.

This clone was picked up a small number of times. Here the CDR3 DNA reads TGTGCTAGTGGTTTGGTAGGATCGGGGACAGGGGGCACCTATGGCTACACCTTC. Residues: CASGLVGSGTGGTYGYTF. The chain employs TRBV12-5 and TRBJ1-2; 12 nucleotides line up with TRBD1. This CDR3 has 18 residues. V dropped 0 bases and J dropped 4; count of bases not matched to a gene: 9. Germline loops: CDR1 LGHNT, CDR2 FRNRAP.

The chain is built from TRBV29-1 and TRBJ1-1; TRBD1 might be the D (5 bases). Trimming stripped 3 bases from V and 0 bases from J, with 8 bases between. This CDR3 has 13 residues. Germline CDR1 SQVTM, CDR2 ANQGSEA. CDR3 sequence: CSVEGQLNTEAFF. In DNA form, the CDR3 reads TGCAGCGTTGAGGGGCAGTTGAACACTGAAGCTTTCTTT.

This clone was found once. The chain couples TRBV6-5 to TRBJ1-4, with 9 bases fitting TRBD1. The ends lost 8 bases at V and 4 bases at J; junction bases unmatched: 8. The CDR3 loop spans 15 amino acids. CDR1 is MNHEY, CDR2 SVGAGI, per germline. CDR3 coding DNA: TGTGCCAGCCTCTCGAAGACAGGGGGTAATGAAAAACTGTTTTTT. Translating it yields CASLSKTGGNEKLFF.

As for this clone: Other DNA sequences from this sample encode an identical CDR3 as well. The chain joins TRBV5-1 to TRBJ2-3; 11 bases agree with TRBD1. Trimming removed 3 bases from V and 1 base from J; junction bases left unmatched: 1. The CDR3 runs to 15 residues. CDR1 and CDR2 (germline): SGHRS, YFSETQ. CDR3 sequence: CASSWTGGGTDTQYF. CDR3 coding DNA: TGCGCCAGCAGCTGGACAGGGGGCGGCACAGATACGCAGTATTTT.

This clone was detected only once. CDR3 nucleotides: TGTGCCAGTAGTATAGGGGAAGGGGACATTCAGTACTTC. This sequence encodes CASSIGEGDIQYF. The gene calls are TRBV19 and TRBJ2-4; weak D call: TRBD1 (5 bases). V lost 1 base to trimming and J lost 8 bases, with 9 bases between them. This CDR3 has 13 amino acids. The germline V gene has CDR1 LNHDA and CDR2 SQIVND (reference sequence).

CDR3 nucleotides: TGTGCCACCAGCAGAGATCAGGGATATGGAAACACCATATATTTT. It yields the protein CATSRDQGYGNTIYF. The gene calls are TRBV15 and TRBJ1-3; perhaps TRBD1 as D (5 bases). This CDR3 is 15 amino acids long. Germline loops: CDR1 LNHNV, CDR2 YYDKDF (reference sequence). V dropped 0 bases and J dropped 3 bases, with 9 bases sitting between them.

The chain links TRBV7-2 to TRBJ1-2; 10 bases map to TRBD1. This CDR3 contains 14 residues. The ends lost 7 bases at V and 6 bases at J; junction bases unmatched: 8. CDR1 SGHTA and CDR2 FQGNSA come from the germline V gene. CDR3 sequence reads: CASNGDRGNNGYTF. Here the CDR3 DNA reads TGTGCCAGCAATGGGGACAGGGGTAATAATGGCTACACCTTC. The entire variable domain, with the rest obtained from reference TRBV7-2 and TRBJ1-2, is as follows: GAGVSQSPSNKVTEKGKDVELRCDPISGHTALYWYRQSLGQGLEFLIYFQGNSAPDKSGLPSDRFSAERTGGSVSTLTIQRTQQEDSAVYLCASNGDRGNNGYTFGSGTRLTVV.

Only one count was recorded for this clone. CDR3 region: CASSAGPAGEQYF. In DNA form, the CDR3 reads TGTGCCAGCAGCGCGGGACCGGCGGGCGAGCAGTACTTC. The chain employs TRBV9 and TRBJ2-7, with D possibly being TRBD1 or TRBD2 (5 bases each). This CDR3 is 13 amino acids long. The germline CDR1 and CDR2 sequences are SGDLS and YYNGEE. V gave up 3 bases and J gave up 6 bases, with 13 bases separating them.

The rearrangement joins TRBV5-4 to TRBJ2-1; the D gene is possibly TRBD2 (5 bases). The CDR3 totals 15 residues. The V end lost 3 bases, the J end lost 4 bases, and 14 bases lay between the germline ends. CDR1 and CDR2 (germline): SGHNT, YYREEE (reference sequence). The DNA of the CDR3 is TGTGCCAGCAGCTCTCCCTCCGGCGGGTACAATGAGCAGTTCTTC. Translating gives CASSSPSGGYNEQFF.

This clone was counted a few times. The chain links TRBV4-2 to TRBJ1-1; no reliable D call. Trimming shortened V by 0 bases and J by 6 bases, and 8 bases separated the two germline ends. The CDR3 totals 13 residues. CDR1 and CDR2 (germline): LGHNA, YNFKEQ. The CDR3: CASSQDKGPEAFF. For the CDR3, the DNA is TGTGCCAGCAGCCAAGATAAGGGTCCTGAAGCTTTCTTT.

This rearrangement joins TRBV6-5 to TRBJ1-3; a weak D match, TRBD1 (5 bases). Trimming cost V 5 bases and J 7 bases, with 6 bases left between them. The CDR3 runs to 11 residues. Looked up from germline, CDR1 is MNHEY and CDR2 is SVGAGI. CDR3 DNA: TGTGCCAGCAGTGGGACGAACACCATATATTTT. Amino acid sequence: CASSGTNTIYF.

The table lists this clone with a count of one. The CDR3: CASSFTGGYTEAFF. The CDR3 DNA is TGTGCCAGTAGTTTTACAGGGGGATACACTGAAGCTTTCTTT. The chain joins TRBV19 to TRBJ1-1, with 8 nucleotides matching TRBD1. The CDR3 length is 14 residues. Unmatched junction bases numbered 5, after V lost 5 bases and J lost 3 bases. CDR1 is LNHDA, CDR2 SQIVND, per germline (reference sequence).

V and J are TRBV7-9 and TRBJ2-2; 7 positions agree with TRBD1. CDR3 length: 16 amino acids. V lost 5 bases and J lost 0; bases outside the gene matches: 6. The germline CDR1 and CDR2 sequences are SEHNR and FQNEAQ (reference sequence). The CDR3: CASSPGDRPNTGELFF. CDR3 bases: TGTGCCAGCAGCCCAGGGGACAGACCGAACACCGGGGAGCTGTTTTTT.

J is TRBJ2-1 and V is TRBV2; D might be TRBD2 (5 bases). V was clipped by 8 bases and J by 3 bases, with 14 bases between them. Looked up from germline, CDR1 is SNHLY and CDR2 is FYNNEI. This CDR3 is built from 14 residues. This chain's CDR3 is CASSASLNYNEQFF. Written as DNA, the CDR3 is TGTGCCAGCTCGGCTAGCCTCAACTACAATGAGCAGTTCTTC.

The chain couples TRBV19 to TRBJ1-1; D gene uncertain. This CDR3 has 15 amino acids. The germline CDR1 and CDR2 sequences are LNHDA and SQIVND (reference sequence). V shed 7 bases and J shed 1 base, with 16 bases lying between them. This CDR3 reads CASKKGYTKNTEAFF. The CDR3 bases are TGTGCCAGTAAAAAAGGCTATACAAAGAACACTGAAGCTTTCTTT. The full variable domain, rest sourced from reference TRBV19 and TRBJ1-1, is DGGITQSPKYLFRKEGQNVTLSCEQNLNHDAMYWYRQDPGQGLRLIYYSQIVNDFQKGDIAEGYSVSREKKESFPLTVTSAQKNPTAFYLCASKKGYTKNTEAFFGQGTRLTVV.